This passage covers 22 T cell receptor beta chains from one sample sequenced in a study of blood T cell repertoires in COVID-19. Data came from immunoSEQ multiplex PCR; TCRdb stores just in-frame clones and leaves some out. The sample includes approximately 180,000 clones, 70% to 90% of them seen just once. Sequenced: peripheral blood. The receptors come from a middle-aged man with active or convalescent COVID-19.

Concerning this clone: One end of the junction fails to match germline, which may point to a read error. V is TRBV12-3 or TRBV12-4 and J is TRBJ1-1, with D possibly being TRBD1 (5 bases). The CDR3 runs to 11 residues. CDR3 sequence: CASSLNTGKYF. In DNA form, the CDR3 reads TGTGCCAGCAGTTTAAACACAGGAAAGTACTTT.

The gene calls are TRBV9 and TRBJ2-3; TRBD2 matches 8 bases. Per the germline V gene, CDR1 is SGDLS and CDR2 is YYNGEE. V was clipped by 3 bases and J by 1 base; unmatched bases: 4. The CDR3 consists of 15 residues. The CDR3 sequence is CASSGSSGRTDTQYF. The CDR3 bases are TGTGCCAGCAGCGGATCTAGCGGGCGCACAGATACGCAGTATTTT.

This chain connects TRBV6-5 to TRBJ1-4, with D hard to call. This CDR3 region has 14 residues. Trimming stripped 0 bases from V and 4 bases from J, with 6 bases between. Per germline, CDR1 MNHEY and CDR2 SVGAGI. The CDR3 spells CASSYSGLNEKLFF. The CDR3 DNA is TGTGCCAGCAGTTACTCCGGACTTAATGAAAAACTGTTTTTT.

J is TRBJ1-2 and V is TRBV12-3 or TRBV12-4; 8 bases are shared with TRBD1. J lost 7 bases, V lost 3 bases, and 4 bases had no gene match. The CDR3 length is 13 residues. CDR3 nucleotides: TGTGCCAGCAGTTTCCCAGGGGGCTTTGGCTACACCTTC. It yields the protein CASSFPGGFGYTF.

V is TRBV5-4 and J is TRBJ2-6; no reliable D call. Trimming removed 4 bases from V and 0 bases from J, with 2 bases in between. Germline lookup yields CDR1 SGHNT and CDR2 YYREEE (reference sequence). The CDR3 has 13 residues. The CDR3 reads CASSRSGANVLTF. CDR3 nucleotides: TGTGCCAGCAGCCGCTCTGGGGCCAACGTCCTGACTTTC. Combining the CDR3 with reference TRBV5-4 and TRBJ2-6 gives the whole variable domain ETGVTQSPTHLIKTRGQQVTLRCSSQSGHNTVSWYQQALGQGPQFIFQYYREEENGRGNFPPRFSGLQFPNYSSELNVNALELDDSALYLCASSRSGANVLTFGAGSRLTVL.

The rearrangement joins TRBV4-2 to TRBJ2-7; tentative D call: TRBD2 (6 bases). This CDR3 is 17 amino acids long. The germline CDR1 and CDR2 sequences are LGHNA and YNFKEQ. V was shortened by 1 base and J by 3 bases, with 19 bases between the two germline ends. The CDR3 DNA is TGTGCCAGCAGCCAAGGACGGTACGGGAGTGGTATCTACGAGCAGTACTTC. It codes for CASSQGRYGSGIYEQYF.

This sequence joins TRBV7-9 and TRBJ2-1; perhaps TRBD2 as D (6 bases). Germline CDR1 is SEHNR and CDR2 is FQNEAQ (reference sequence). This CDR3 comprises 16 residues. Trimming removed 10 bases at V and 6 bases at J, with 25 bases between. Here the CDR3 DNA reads TGTGCCACGTGGGGGGTCGTCCTAAACTTAGGCAATGAGCAGTTCTTC. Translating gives CATWGVVLNLGNEQFF.

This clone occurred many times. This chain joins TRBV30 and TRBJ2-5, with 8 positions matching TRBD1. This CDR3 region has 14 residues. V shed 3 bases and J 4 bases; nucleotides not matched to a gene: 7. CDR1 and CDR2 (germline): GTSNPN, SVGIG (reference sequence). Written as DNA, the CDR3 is TGTGCCTGGAGCCTGACAGGGGTAAGAGAGACCCAGTACTTC. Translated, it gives CAWSLTGVRETQYF.

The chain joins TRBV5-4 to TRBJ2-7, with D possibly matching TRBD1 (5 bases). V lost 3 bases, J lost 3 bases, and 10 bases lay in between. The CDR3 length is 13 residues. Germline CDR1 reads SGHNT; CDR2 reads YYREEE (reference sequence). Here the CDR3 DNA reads TGTGCCAGCAGCTGGGCGGACAACTACGAGCAGTACTTC. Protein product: CASSWADNYEQYF.

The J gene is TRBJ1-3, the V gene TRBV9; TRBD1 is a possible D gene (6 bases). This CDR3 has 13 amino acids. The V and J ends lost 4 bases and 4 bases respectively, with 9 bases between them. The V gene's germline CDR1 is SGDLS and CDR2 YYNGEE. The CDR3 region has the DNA TGTGCCAGCAGCCCGGGGGGCGGAAACACCATATATTTT. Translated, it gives CASSPGGGNTIYF.

CDR3 nucleotide sequence: TGTGCCAGCTCGCACGACAGGGCGAGCACCGGGGAGCTGTTTTTT. Its translation: CASSHDRASTGELFF. V and J are TRBV18 and TRBJ2-2; TRBD1 aligns across 7 bases. There are 15 residues in the CDR3. The V segment lost 6 bases and the J segment 4 bases; nucleotides outside the gene matches: 8. The germline V gene has CDR1 KGHSH and CDR2 LQKENI.

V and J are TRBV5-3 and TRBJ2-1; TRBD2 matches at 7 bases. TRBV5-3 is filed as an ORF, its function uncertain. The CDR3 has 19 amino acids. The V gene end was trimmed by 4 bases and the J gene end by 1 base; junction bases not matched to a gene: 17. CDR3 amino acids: CARSAGVALAGDSYNEQFF. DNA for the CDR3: TGTGCCAGAAGCGCTGGCGTAGCCCTGGCGGGGGATTCCTACAATGAGCAGTTCTTC.

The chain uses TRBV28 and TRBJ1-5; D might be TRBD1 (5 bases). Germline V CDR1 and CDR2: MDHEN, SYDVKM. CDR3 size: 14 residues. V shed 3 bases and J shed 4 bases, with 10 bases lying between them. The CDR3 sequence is CASSLGNRNQPQHF. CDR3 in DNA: TGTGCCAGCAGTTTGGGGAACAGGAATCAGCCCCAGCATTTT.

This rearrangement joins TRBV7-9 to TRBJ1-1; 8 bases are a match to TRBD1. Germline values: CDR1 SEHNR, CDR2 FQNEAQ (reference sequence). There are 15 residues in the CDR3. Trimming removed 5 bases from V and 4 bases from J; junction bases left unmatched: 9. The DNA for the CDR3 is TGTGCCAGCAGCCCGACACAGGGGGGAAGCACTGAAGCTTTCTTT. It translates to CASSPTQGGSTEAFF.

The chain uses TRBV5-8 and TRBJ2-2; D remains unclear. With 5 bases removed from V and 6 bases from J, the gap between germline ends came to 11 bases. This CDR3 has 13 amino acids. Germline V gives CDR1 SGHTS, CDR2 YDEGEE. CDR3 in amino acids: CASRRYSSGELFF. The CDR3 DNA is TGTGCCAGCAGACGCTACTCTTCCGGGGAGCTGTTTTTT. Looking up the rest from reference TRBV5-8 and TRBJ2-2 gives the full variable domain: EAGVTQSPTHLIKTRGQQATLRCSPISGHTSVYWYQQALGLGLQFLLWYDEGEERNRGNFPPRFSGRQFPNYSSELNVNALELEDSALYLCASRRYSSGELFFGEGSRLTVL.

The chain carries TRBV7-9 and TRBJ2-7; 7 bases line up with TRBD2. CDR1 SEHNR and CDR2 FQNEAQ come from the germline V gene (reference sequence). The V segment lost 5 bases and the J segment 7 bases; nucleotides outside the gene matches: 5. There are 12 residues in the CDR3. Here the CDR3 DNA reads TGTGCCAGCAGCGCCAGGGAGGGAGAGCAGTACTTC. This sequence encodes CASSAREGEQYF.

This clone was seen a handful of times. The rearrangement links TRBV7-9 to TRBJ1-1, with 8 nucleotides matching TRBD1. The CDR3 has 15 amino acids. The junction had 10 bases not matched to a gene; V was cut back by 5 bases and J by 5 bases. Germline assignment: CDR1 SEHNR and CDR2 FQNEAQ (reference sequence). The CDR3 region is CASSPGQGGSTEAFF. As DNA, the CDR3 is TGTGCCAGCAGCCCCGGACAGGGTGGGTCTACTGAAGCTTTCTTT.

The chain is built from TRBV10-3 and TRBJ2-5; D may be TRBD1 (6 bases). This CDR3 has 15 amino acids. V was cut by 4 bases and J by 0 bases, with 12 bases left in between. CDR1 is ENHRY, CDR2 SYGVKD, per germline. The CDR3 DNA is TGTGCCATCAGTGGGAATAAGGGGGACCAAGAGACCCAGTACTTC. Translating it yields CAISGNKGDQETQYF.

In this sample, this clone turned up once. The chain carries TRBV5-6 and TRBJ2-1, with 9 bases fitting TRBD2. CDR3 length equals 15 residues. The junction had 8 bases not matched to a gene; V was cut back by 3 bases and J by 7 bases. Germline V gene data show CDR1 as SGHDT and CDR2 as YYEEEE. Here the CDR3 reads CASSSLAGKGNEQFF. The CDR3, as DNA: TGTGCCAGCAGCTCTCTAGCGGGGAAAGGGAATGAGCAGTTCTTC.

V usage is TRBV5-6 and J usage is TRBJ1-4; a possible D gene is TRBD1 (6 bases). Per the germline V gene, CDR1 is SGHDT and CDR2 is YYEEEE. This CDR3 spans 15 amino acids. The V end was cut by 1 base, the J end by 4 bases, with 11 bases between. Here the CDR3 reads CASSLSGRGNEKLFF. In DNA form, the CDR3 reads TGTGCCAGCAGCTTGAGTGGCAGGGGTAATGAAAAACTGTTTTTT.

CDR3 in amino acids: CASSTTPGGLNEQYF. The DNA of the CDR3 is TGTGCCAGTAGTACTACCCCGGGAGGGCTAAACGAGCAGTACTTC. This sequence joins TRBV19 and TRBJ2-7; 8 bases fit TRBD2. This CDR3 has 15 amino acids. The trim removed 4 bases at V and 5 bases at J, leaving 10 bases unmatched. Per germline, CDR1 LNHDA and CDR2 SQIVND (reference sequence).

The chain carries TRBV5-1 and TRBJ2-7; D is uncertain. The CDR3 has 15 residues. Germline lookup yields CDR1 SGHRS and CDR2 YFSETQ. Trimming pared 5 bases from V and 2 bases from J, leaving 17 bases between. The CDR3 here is CASSETDEYPYEQYF. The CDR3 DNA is TGCGCCAGCAGTGAAACAGATGAGTATCCCTACGAGCAGTACTTC.